This is a list of T cell receptor beta chains from one sample in a study of shared clonotypes between healthy human individuals. Sequencing used immunoSEQ multiplex PCR; TCRdb keeps in-frame clones, though not all of them. The sample lists approximately 2.5 million clones; approximately 94% were seen once. Material for sequencing was naive CD4+ T cells from PBMCs. The receptors here all came from a man younger than 30 in good health. Some clones in this sample may be carry-over from other donors' samples. Each CDR3 is given with its conserved first and last residue. The D gene is left open where the match is weak. Not every row has a clone size; where given, it reads once, few, many or a size class.

d_gene,abundance,j_gene,v_gene,CDR3nt,CDR3aa
-,-,TRBJ1-2,TRBV7-8,TGTGCCAGCAGCTTAGGGGGGCTGGGAGTCTCTGGCTACACCTTC,CASSLGGLGVSGYTF
-,-,TRBJ1-2,TRBV6-5,TGTGCCAGCAGTGTAGGGTTTAGGGACTATGGCTACACCTTC,CASSVGFRDYGYTF
-,-,TRBJ2-7,TRBV5-6,TGTGCCAGCAGCTTTATCGGGAGCTACGAGCAGTACTTC,CASSFIGSYEQYF
-,-,TRBJ2-7,TRBV28,TGTGCCAGCAGTACTCATTCCCTGAGCTCCTACGAGCAGTACTTC,CASSTHSLSSYEQYF
TRBD1,-,TRBJ2-1,TRBV27,TGTGCCAGCAGAATAGGGACAGGGGGCAATGGAGAGCAGTTCTTC,CASRIGTGGNGEQFF
-,-,TRBJ1-1,TRBV5-1,TGCGCCAGCAGCTTGGCCGGCCTCTCTAACACTGAAGCTTTCTTT,CASSLAGLSNTEAFF
-,-,TRBJ2-3,TRBV27,TGTGCCAGCTGCCTGCAAAGGGCGGCAGATACGCAGTATTTT,CASCLQRAADTQYF
-,-,TRBJ1-3,TRBV9,TGTGCCAGCAGCATTGAGACAGGAGTCTCTGGAAACACCATATATTTT,CASSIETGVSGNTIYF
-,once,TRBJ1-4,TRBV28,TGTGCCAGCAGCCTAACGGGGGTGGGAGAAAAACTGTTTTTT,CASSLTGVGEKLFF
-,-,TRBJ1-1,TRBV5-4,TGTGCCAGCAGCTTGAGTTCTGGGCAGGGTGGAACTTTCTTT,CASSLSSGQGGTFF
-,-,TRBJ1-4,TRBV5-1,TGCGCCAGCAGTCTAAGGGGGGCTAATGAAAAACTGTTTTTT,CASSLRGANEKLFF
-,few,TRBJ1-2,TRBV5-1,TGCGCCAGCAGCTCCCAGCGGGGGGCCTATGGCTACACCTTC,CASSSQRGAYGYTF
-,-,TRBJ1-4,TRBV15,TGTGCCACCAGCAGAGATCGCTGGGATGAAAAACTGTTTTTT,CATSRDRWDEKLFF
-,once,TRBJ2-2,TRBV15,TGTGCCACCAGCTATACGGGACTGGTCACCGGGGAGCTGTTTTTT,CATSYTGLVTGELFF
TRBD1,few,TRBJ1-3,TRBV18,TGTGCCAGCTCCCGGGACAGCTCTGGAAACACCATATATTTT,CASSRDSSGNTIYF
TRBD1,-,TRBJ1-1,TRBV28,TGTGCCAGCACCGACAGGGTTGGGACTGAAGCTTTCTTT,CASTDRVGTEAFF
-,-,TRBJ2-2,TRBV21-1,TGTGCCAGCAGCCGAGGGCCTTCGTGCCGCCGAACCACCGGGGAGCTGTTTTTT,CASSRGPSCRRTTGELFF
TRBD1,once,TRBJ2-7,TRBV6-1,TGTGCCAGCAAGGACAGGGGGACCTACGAGCAGTACTTC,CASKDRGTYEQYF
TRBD1,-,TRBJ1-1,TRBV28,TGTGCCAGCAGTTACAGGGGTGTGGACACTGAAGCTTTCTTT,CASSYRGVDTEAFF
-,-,TRBJ2-3,TRBV13,TGTGCCAGCAGCCCCCGGATGGGGGGAAGCACAGATACGCAGTATTTT,CASSPRMGGSTDTQYF
TRBD2,-,TRBJ2-7,TRBV4-2,TGTGCCAGCAGCCAAGGGAGCACTAGCGGGAGCTACGAGCAGTACTTC,CASSQGSTSGSYEQYF
-,few,TRBJ1-1,TRBV2,TGTGCCAGCAGTGGACTGAACACTGAAGCTTTCTTT,CASSGLNTEAFF
TRBD1,-,TRBJ2-5,TRBV2,TGTGCCAGCAGTGAAGGGGGGACAGGAGGTGGAGAGACCCAGTACTTC,CASSEGGTGGGETQYF
TRBD1,-,TRBJ2-3,TRBV10-3,TGTGCCACCAAAGACAGGGGTAGCACAGATACGCAGTATTTT,CATKDRGSTDTQYF
-,few,TRBJ1-4,TRBV15,TGTGCCACCAGCAGAGACCTTGCAACTAATGAAAAACTGTTTTTT,CATSRDLATNEKLFF
TRBD1,-,TRBJ2-1,TRBV4-2,TGTGCCAGCAGCCAAGAGACAGGGTTTATCTCCTACAATGAGCAGTTCTTC,CASSQETGFISYNEQFF
TRBD2,once,TRBJ2-2,TRBV7-8,TGTGCCAGCAGCGGGGGGGAGAACACCGGGGAGCTGTTTTTT,CASSGGENTGELFF
TRBD2,-,TRBJ2-3,TRBV5-4,TGTGCCAGCAGCTTGACTAGCGGAGGCGGAGATACGCAGTATTTT,CASSLTSGGGDTQYF
-,-,TRBJ2-6,TRBV7-9,TGTGCCAGCAGCCTCAGGGGTTCGGGGGCCAACGTCCTGACTTTC,CASSLRGSGANVLTF
TRBD2,-,TRBJ2-5,TRBV27,TGTGCCAGCAGTTCCCTAGCGGCCCGGGAGACCCAGTACTTC,CASSSLAARETQYF
-,-,TRBJ1-3,TRBV28,TGTGCCAGCACCGAAGAACCGGGACAACTTATCTCTGGAAACACCATATATTTT,CASTEEPGQLISGNTIYF
-,-,TRBJ2-7,TRBV30,TGTGCCTGGAGTGTAAGGGGGGACCAGTACTTC,CAWSVRGDQYF
-,-,TRBJ2-2,TRBV11-3,TGTGCCAGCAGCTTAGCTTCCACCGGGGAGCTGTTTTTT,CASSLASTGELFF
TRBD1,-,TRBJ1-2,TRBV6-1,TGTGCCAGCAGGACTGCAGGGGGCGCAAGCTATGGCTACACCTTC,CASRTAGGASYGYTF
-,-,TRBJ1-2,TRBV28,TGTGCCAGCAGTTTACCCGGACCGGCCTATGGCTACACCTTC,CASSLPGPAYGYTF
TRBD1,-,TRBJ1-5,TRBV28,TGTGCCAGCAGGATAGGGGGCAGCAATCAGCCCCAGCATTTT,CASRIGGSNQPQHF
TRBD2,-,TRBJ2-7,TRBV28,TGTGCCAGCAGCTTCGGACCTCCGGGACTTCGGCTGAGCGGGAGGGCCCACGAGCAGTACTTC,CASSFGPPGLRLSGRAHEQYF
TRBD1,-,TRBJ1-1,TRBV7-2,TGTGCCAGCAGCGACAGGGCCACAGGTCTTTTGGGAGCTTTCTTT,CASSDRATGLLGAFF
TRBD2,-,TRBJ2-7,TRBV30,TGTGCCTGGAGTCCCGGGACCTCGAGCGGGAGCTACGAGCAGTACTTC,CAWSPGTSSGSYEQYF
-,-,TRBJ1-6,TRBV28,TGTGCCAACAATTTCATACCCCTCCACTTT,CANNFIPLHF
TRBD1,-,TRBJ2-3,TRBV7-3,TGTGCCAGCAGCCGACAGGGGGCTTCGACGGATACGCAGTATTTT,CASSRQGASTDTQYF
-,-,TRBJ1-1,TRBV28,TGTGCCAGCTCGGTCATAGGGCATACAACATCCACTGAAGCTTTCTTT,CASSVIGHTTSTEAFF
TRBD2,-,TRBJ2-5,TRBV5-1,TGCGCCAGCAGCTTGGGGTACACAGTGGGACTAGCGTTCCAAGAGACCCAGTACTTC,CASSLGYTVGLAFQETQYF
-,-,TRBJ2-5,TRBV4-1,TGCGCCAGCAGCCAAGTTCAAGTTTCCAGTTTAGAGACCCAGTACTTC,CASSQVQVSSLETQYF
-,-,TRBJ2-4,TRBV2,TGTGCCAGCAGTGAAAGTCGGCGGGATGTCAAAAACATTCAGTACTTC,CASSESRRDVKNIQYF